This is a list of T cell receptor beta chains from one sample in a study of cytomegalovirus exposure and HLA in healthy donors. Sequenced by immunoSEQ multiplex PCR; TCRdb stores in-frame clones only, minus some. The table has 130,000 or so clones, around 80% seen once; the top ten hold 1.8%. The sequenced material came from PBMCs. The receptors come from a female donor in good health and CMV-seropositive. Each CDR3 is given with its conserved first and last residue. Each record gives: V gene, J gene, clone size, D gene, CDR3 DNA, CDR3 protein. A D gene is named only where the DNA matches it firmly. Part of the rows lack a size; the others show once, few, many or a class for expanded clones.

V: TRBV28; J: TRBJ2-7; size: .; D: TRBD2; DNA: TGTGCCAGCAGTTTAGCGGGGGGGTACGAGCAGTACTTC; CDR3: CASSLAGGYEQYF
V: TRBV5-1; J: TRBJ2-3; size: .; D: TRBD2; DNA: TGCGCCAGCAGCTTGGCGGCGGGAGCCGCAGATACGCAGTATTTT; CDR3: CASSLAAGAADTQYF
V: TRBV11-2; J: TRBJ2-2; size: .; D: .; DNA: TGTGCCAGCAGCCCAAATTTCAACACCGGGGAGCTGTTTTTT; CDR3: CASSPNFNTGELFF
V: TRBV19; J: TRBJ2-3; size: .; D: TRBD2; DNA: TGTGCCAGTACCCACGCTAGCGGGAGAAAACGAGGCGCAGATACGCAGTATTTT; CDR3: CASTHASGRKRGADTQYF
V: TRBV5-1; J: TRBJ2-2; size: .; D: .; DNA: TGCGCCAGCAGACCCCCGGGACAATCAGGGACCGGGGAGCTGTTTTTT; CDR3: CASRPPGQSGTGELFF
V: TRBV19; J: TRBJ1-1; size: few; D: .; DNA: TGTGCCAGTCTACAGGGTTTCGACACTGAAGCTTTCTTT; CDR3: CASLQGFDTEAFF
V: TRBV29-1; J: TRBJ2-1; size: .; D: TRBD2; DNA: TGCAGCGCAGGACGATCAGCGGGGGATGATGAGCAGTTCTTC; CDR3: CSAGRSAGDDEQFF
V: TRBV5-1; J: TRBJ2-3; size: .; D: TRBD2; DNA: TGCGCCAGCAGCTTGGTAGGCGGGGGTGTCACAGATACGCAGTATTTT; CDR3: CASSLVGGGVTDTQYF
V: TRBV19; J: TRBJ2-2; size: few; D: .; DNA: TGTGCCAGTAGAGTCAGGGGAACCGGGGAGCTGTTTTTT; CDR3: CASRVRGTGELFF
V: TRBV7-7; J: TRBJ2-5; size: few; D: TRBD2; DNA: TGTGCCAGCAGCTTAGAGCCTAGCGGGAGGAGAGAGACCCAGTACTTC; CDR3: CASSLEPSGRRETQYF
V: TRBV4-1; J: TRBJ2-7; size: once; D: .; DNA: TGCGCCAGCAGCCAAAAGCTAAATAGTGTCTTAGAGCAGTACTTC; CDR3: CASSQKLNSVLEQYF
V: TRBV5-4; J: TRBJ1-1; size: few; D: TRBD1; DNA: TGTGCCAGCAGCTTGGCGACAGGGGAAACTGAAGCTTTCTTT; CDR3: CASSLATGETEAFF
V: TRBV7-9; J: TRBJ2-1; size: .; D: TRBD2; DNA: TGTTCCAGCAGCCCCGGACTAGCGGGGTACAATGAGCAGTTCTTC; CDR3: CSSSPGLAGYNEQFF
V: TRBV5-6; J: TRBJ2-7; size: medium-sized; D: TRBD1; DNA: TGTGCCAGCAGGGTTGGGACAGGGTCCTACGAGCAGTACTTC; CDR3: CASRVGTGSYEQYF
V: TRBV29-1; J: TRBJ1-1; size: .; D: TRBD1; DNA: TGCAGCGACTACAGGGGGGACACTGAAGCTTTCTTT; CDR3: CSDYRGDTEAFF
V: TRBV2; J: TRBJ2-6; size: .; D: TRBD1; DNA: TGTGCCACCGGACAGGGTCCCTCTGGGGCCAACGTCCTGACTTTC; CDR3: CATGQGPSGANVLTF
V: TRBV7-3; J: TRBJ2-7; size: .; D: .; DNA: TGTGCCAGCAGCTTGGGGCCGGGCAACGAGCAGTACTTC; CDR3: CASSLGPGNEQYF
V: TRBV18; J: TRBJ2-1; size: once; D: TRBD1; DNA: TGTGCCAGCTCACCATGGGACAGTTCATACAATGAGCAGTTCTTC; CDR3: CASSPWDSSYNEQFF
V: TRBV10-2; J: TRBJ2-3; size: .; D: TRBD2; DNA: TGCGCCAGCAGTGATCCCAGCGGGGGGGCAGGAGATACGCAGTATTTT; CDR3: CASSDPSGGAGDTQYF
V: TRBV6-1; J: TRBJ2-2; size: .; D: .; DNA: TGTGCCAGCAGTGACCGGTATACAGACACCGGGGAGCTGTTTTTT; CDR3: CASSDRYTDTGELFF
V: TRBV15; J: TRBJ2-1; size: .; D: .; DNA: TGTGCCACCTCTCAGCCAAGCGGGAATGAGCAGTTCTTC; CDR3: CATSQPSGNEQFF
V: TRBV2; J: TRBJ2-5; size: .; D: .; DNA: TGTGCCAGCAGGGACCCAGGGTCCGAGACCCAGTACTTC; CDR3: CASRDPGSETQYF
V: TRBV4-1; J: TRBJ1-2; size: once; D: .; DNA: TGCGCCAGCAGCCAAGGAGGCTCGGCGGGTGGCTACACCTTC; CDR3: CASSQGGSAGGYTF
V: TRBV28; J: TRBJ1-1; size: .; D: .; DNA: TGTGCCACCAAAGATTTACAGGGAGGGACTGAAGCTTTCTTT; CDR3: CATKDLQGGTEAFF
V: TRBV5-6; J: TRBJ1-4; size: .; D: TRBD1; DNA: TGTGCCAGCAGCCCTCGGCGGGGACAGGGCAGCAATGAAAAACTGTTTTTT; CDR3: CASSPRRGQGSNEKLFF
V: TRBV14; J: TRBJ2-5; size: .; D: .; DNA: TGTGCCAGCAGCCAAGATCTTGGCACGTACCAAGAGACCCAGTACTTC; CDR3: CASSQDLGTYQETQYF
V: TRBV7-9; J: TRBJ2-7; size: few; D: TRBD2; DNA: TGTTCCAGCAGCGCTCCCCGGGGGGTGAGGTCCAACGAGCAGTACTTC; CDR3: CSSSAPRGVRSNEQYF
V: TRBV27; J: TRBJ2-1; size: .; D: TRBD1; DNA: TGTGCCAGCACCCCGCTCGGGGACAGGGGAGGCAATGAGCAGTTCTTC; CDR3: CASTPLGDRGGNEQFF
V: TRBV7-9; J: TRBJ2-6; size: .; D: TRBD1; DNA: TGTGCCAGCAGCGCCCTAACCGGGACAGGGGATACTGGGGCCAACGTCCTGACTTTC; CDR3: CASSALTGTGDTGANVLTF
V: TRBV5-4; J: TRBJ2-7; size: .; D: TRBD1; DNA: TGTGCCAGCAGCTTCCAGGGGGCTCGGCGAGACGAGCAGTACTTC; CDR3: CASSFQGARRDEQYF
V: TRBV5-6; J: TRBJ2-1; size: .; D: .; DNA: TGTGCCAGCAGCTTGGTGTCTAGCTCCTACAATGAGCAGTTCTTC; CDR3: CASSLVSSSYNEQFF
V: TRBV5-6; J: TRBJ2-5; size: once; D: TRBD1; DNA: TGTGCCAGCAGCACGGCGACAGGGGGGGAGACCCAGTACTTC; CDR3: CASSTATGGETQYF
V: TRBV4-1; J: TRBJ1-4; size: few; D: .; DNA: TGCGCCAGCAGCCAACCCGGATGGACAGAGAATGAAAAACTGTTTTTT; CDR3: CASSQPGWTENEKLFF
V: TRBV18; J: TRBJ1-4; size: .; D: .; DNA: TGTGCCAGCTCACCGCGACCCTCTAGCCAGCAGGGGATGGGGAATGAAAAACTGTTTTTT; CDR3: CASSPRPSSQQGMGNEKLFF
V: TRBV11-3; J: TRBJ2-7; size: few; D: TRBD1; DNA: TGTGCCAGCAGGCGGGGTGGGACAGGTGCCTACGAGCAGTACTTC; CDR3: CASRRGGTGAYEQYF
V: TRBV5-6; J: TRBJ1-5; size: few; D: .; DNA: TGTGCCAGCAGTTTGCAGGGGAATCAGCCCCAGCATTTT; CDR3: CASSLQGNQPQHF
V: TRBV5-4; J: TRBJ2-7; size: .; D: .; DNA: TGTGCCAGCAGCTCGACTTATAGCGAAGGCTCCTACGAGCAGTACTTC; CDR3: CASSSTYSEGSYEQYF
V: TRBV6-1; J: TRBJ2-5; size: .; D: TRBD2; DNA: TGTGCCAGCATGCTAGCGGGAGCAGCGACCCAGTACTTC; CDR3: CASMLAGAATQYF
V: TRBV18; J: TRBJ2-2; size: once; D: TRBD1; DNA: TGTGCCAGCTCACCAAACGACAGGGGGAGCGGGGAGCTGTTTTTT; CDR3: CASSPNDRGSGELFF
V: TRBV6-4; J: TRBJ2-3; size: once; D: TRBD1; DNA: TGTGCCAGCAGTGGGACAGGGGGCACAGATACGCAGTATTTT; CDR3: CASSGTGGTDTQYF
V: TRBV4-1; J: TRBJ2-7; size: .; D: .; DNA: TGCGCCAGCAGCCAAGGTAGGACAACCTACGAGCAGTACTTC; CDR3: CASSQGRTTYEQYF
V: TRBV6-1; J: TRBJ1-2; size: .; D: TRBD1; DNA: TGTGCCAGCAGTGGCCCATCAGACAGGGTCGGAAACTATGGCTACACCTTC; CDR3: CASSGPSDRVGNYGYTF
V: TRBV18; J: TRBJ2-2; size: once; D: TRBD2; DNA: TGTGCCAGCTCACCTGGCCTAGCGGGAGTTACCGGGGAGCTGTTTTTT; CDR3: CASSPGLAGVTGELFF
V: TRBV29-1; J: TRBJ2-1; size: .; D: .; DNA: TGCAGCGTTGATGGGGGGGCCGGATACAATGAGCAGTTCTTC; CDR3: CSVDGGAGYNEQFF
V: TRBV28; J: TRBJ1-2; size: .; D: .; DNA: TGTGCCAGCAGTTGGATGGGACACCTCTATGGCTACACCTTC; CDR3: CASSWMGHLYGYTF
V: TRBV28; J: TRBJ1-2; size: .; D: TRBD1; DNA: TGTGCCAGCAATCGACTCCCACAGGGGTTCTATGGCTACACCTTC; CDR3: CASNRLPQGFYGYTF
V: TRBV15; J: TRBJ2-7; size: .; D: TRBD1; DNA: TGTGCCACCAGCAGGGGGACAGGGGGTTCCTACGAGCAGTACTTC; CDR3: CATSRGTGGSYEQYF
V: TRBV19; J: TRBJ1-3; size: few; D: .; DNA: TGTGCCACCGAGCCGGGATCCCGAAACACCATATATTTT; CDR3: CATEPGSRNTIYF
V: TRBV29-1; J: TRBJ2-2; size: .; D: .; DNA: TGCAGCGCGACATCCACCGGGGAGCTGTTTTTT; CDR3: CSATSTGELFF
V: TRBV29-1; J: TRBJ1-1; size: .; D: .; DNA: TGCAGCGTTGGTGGCAATATGAACACTGAAGCTTTCTTT; CDR3: CSVGGNMNTEAFF
V: TRBV5-4; J: TRBJ2-5; size: .; D: TRBD1; DNA: TGTGCCAGCAGCTCTAGGACAGGGGGCATGGGGGAGACCCAGTACTTC; CDR3: CASSSRTGGMGETQYF
V: TRBV4-2; J: TRBJ2-3; size: .; D: TRBD1; DNA: TGTGCCAGCAGCCATCGGACAGGGATAAGCACAGATACGCAGTATTTT; CDR3: CASSHRTGISTDTQYF
V: TRBV6-4; J: TRBJ2-4; size: .; D: TRBD2; DNA: TGTGCCAGCACAACTAGCGGGGATGAAAACATTCAGTACTTC; CDR3: CASTTSGDENIQYF
V: TRBV2; J: TRBJ1-4; size: .; D: TRBD1; DNA: TGTGCCAGCGATCCGGGACAGATTAATGAAAAACTGTTTTTT; CDR3: CASDPGQINEKLFF
V: TRBV2; J: TRBJ1-5; size: .; D: TRBD1; DNA: TGTGCCAGCAGGGGACAGCCTGTGGATCAGCCCCAGCATTTT; CDR3: CASRGQPVDQPQHF
V: TRBV6-5; J: TRBJ2-4; size: .; D: TRBD2; DNA: TGTGCCAGCAGGCCCCTAGCGGGAACCAAAAACATTCAGTACTTC; CDR3: CASRPLAGTKNIQYF
V: TRBV7-9; J: TRBJ2-2; size: .; D: TRBD1; DNA: TGTGCCAGCAGCTACAGACAGGGTGGGTCCGGGGAGCTGTTTTTT; CDR3: CASSYRQGGSGELFF
V: TRBV6-5; J: TRBJ2-1; size: few; D: TRBD2; DNA: TGTGCCAGCAGGGCAGCGGGAGAGAATGAGCAGTTCTTC; CDR3: CASRAAGENEQFF
V: TRBV6-6; J: TRBJ2-7; size: .; D: .; DNA: TGTGCCAGCAGTTTCAGGGTTTACTACGAGCAGTACTTC; CDR3: CASSFRVYYEQYF